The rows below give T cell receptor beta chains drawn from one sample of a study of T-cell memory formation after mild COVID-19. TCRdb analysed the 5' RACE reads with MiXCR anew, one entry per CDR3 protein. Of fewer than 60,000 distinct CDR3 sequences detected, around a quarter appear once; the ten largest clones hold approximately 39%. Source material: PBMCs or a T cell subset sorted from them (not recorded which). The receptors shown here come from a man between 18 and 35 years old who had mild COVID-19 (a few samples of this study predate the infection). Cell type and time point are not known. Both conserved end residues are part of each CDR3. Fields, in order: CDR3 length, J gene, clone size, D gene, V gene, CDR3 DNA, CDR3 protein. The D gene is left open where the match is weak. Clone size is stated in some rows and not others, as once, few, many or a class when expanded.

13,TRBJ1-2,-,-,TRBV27,TGTGCCAGCAGTTTGGGGTTTAACTATGGCTACACCTTC,CASSLGFNYGYTF
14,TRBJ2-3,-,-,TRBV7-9,TGTGCCAGCAGCATAGACGCTATCACAGATACGCAGTATTTT,CASSIDAITDTQYF
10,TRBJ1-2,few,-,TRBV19,TGTGCCAGTAAAGGGAATGGCTACACCTTC,CASKGNGYTF
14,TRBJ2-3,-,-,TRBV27,TGTGCCAGCAGTCCACAGGGTTCCACAGATACGCAGTATTTT,CASSPQGSTDTQYF
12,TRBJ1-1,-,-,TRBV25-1,TGTGCCAGCAGTGAAGGGGCCGCTGAGGCTTTCTTT,CASSEGAAEAFF
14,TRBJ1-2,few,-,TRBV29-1,TGCAGCGCCCTTCCCGGCAGGAATGAATATGGCTACACCTTC,CSALPGRNEYGYTF
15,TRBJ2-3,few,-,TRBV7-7,TGTGCTAGCAGTAGAACGACTAGTGCTACAGATACGCAGTATTTT,CASSRTTSATDTQYF
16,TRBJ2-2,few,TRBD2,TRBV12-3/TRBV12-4,TGTGCCAGCATAAGTAGCGGGGGGGCAGGCACCGGGGAGCTGTTTTTT,CASISSGGAGTGELFF
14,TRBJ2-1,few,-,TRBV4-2,TGTGCCAGCAGCCAAGATGGGCAGGGAGATGAGCAGTTCTTC,CASSQDGQGDEQFF
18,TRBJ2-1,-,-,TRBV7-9,TGTGCCAGCAGCTTAGACCGCATAGCACGGCCGAATTACAATGAGCAGTTCTTC,CASSLDRIARPNYNEQFF
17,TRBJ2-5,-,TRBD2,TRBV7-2,TGTGCCAGCAGCTTTGGGACTAGCGGGGGGGCTGAGGAGACCCAGTACTTC,CASSFGTSGGAEETQYF
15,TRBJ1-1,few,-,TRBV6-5,TGTGCCAGCAGTTACTCGGGGTACCGGAACACTGAAGCTTTCTTT,CASSYSGYRNTEAFF
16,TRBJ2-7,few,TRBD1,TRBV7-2,TGTGCCAGCAGCTCGTGGGACAGGGGACCTACGGAGGAGCAGTACTTC,CASSSWDRGPTEEQYF
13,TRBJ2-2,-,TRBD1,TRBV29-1,TGCAGCGTCGGGACAGTGAACACCGGGGAGCTGTTTTTT,CSVGTVNTGELFF
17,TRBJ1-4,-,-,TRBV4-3,TGCGCCAGCAGCCAAGATCTTTACAGCGTTCTTAGAGAAAAACTGTTTTTT,CASSQDLYSVLREKLFF
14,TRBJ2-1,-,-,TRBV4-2,TGTGCCAGCAGCCAGCCTCTGGACTACAATGAGCAGTTCTTC,CASSQPLDYNEQFF
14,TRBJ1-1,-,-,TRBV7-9,TGTGCCAGCAGCGGGTTGGACCAGAACACTGAAGCTTTCTTT,CASSGLDQNTEAFF
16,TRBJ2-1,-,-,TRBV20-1,TGCAGTGCTAGGGCGGGGCAGGAAGCATTAAGGAATGAGCAGTTCTTC,CSARAGQEALRNEQFF
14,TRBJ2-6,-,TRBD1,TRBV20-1,TGCAGTGCTAGATGGAGGGACAGGGGGCTCGTCCTGACTTTC,CSARWRDRGLVLTF
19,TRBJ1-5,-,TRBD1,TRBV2,TGTGCCAGCAGCGCCCCCGCCGACAGGGGAGTTTTGGACAATCAGCCCCAGCATTTT,CASSAPADRGVLDNQPQHF
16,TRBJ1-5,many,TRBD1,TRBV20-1,TGCAGTGCTAGCCTTAGGACAGGGGCAATTCACCAGCCCCAGCATTTT,CSASLRTGAIHQPQHF
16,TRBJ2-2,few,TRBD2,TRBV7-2,TGTGCCAGCAGCTCCTGGACTAGCGGTAACACCGGGGAGCTGTTTTTT,CASSSWTSGNTGELFF
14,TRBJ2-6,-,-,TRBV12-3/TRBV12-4,TGTGCCAGCGCCGGGGCCCCTGGGGCCAACGTCCTGACTTTC,CASAGAPGANVLTF
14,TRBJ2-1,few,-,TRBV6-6,TGTGCCAGCAGCTTACTGGACAACTACAATGAGCAGTTCTTC,CASSLLDNYNEQFF
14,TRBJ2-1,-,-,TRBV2,TGTGCCAGCAGTGTGAGGGCAGGGGAGGGTGAGCAGTTCTTC,CASSVRAGEGEQFF
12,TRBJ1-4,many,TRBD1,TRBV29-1,TGCAGCGTTGGACAGGGGGGAGAAAAACTGTTTTTT,CSVGQGGEKLFF
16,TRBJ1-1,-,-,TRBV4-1,TGCGCCAGCAGCCAAGAGTTCGGAGGTTCGAACACTGAAGCTTTCTTT,CASSQEFGGSNTEAFF
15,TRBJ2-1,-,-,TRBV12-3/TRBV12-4,TGTGCCAGCAGTTTAGGGCAGGGATCCTACAATGAGCAGTTCTTC,CASSLGQGSYNEQFF
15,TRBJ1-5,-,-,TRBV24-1,TGTGCCACCAGTGATTCGGTAACTAGCAATCAGCCCCAGCATTTT,CATSDSVTSNQPQHF
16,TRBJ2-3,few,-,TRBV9,TGTGCCAGCAGCCTCCGCGGAGGGGGGGGCACAGATACGCAGTATTTT,CASSLRGGGGTDTQYF
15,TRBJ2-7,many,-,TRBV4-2,TGTGCCAGCAGCCTCGGGACGGGTAGCTCCTACGAGCAGTACTTC,CASSLGTGSSYEQYF
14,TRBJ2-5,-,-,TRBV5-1,TGCGCCAGCAGCCTTGGACGGAACCAAGAGACCCAGTACTTC,CASSLGRNQETQYF
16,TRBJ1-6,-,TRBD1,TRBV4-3,TGCGCCAGCAGCCAAGATGGGACAGGGCATAATTCACCCCTCCACTTT,CASSQDGTGHNSPLHF
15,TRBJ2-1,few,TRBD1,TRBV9,TGTGCCAGCAGCGGCGAGGGGACAGGGTTGGATGAGCAGTTCTTC,CASSGEGTGLDEQFF
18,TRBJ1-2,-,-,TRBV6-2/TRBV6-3,TGTGCCAGCAGTCCCACTCGGACAGATGGCTTCGCTAACTATGGCTACACCTTC,CASSPTRTDGFANYGYTF
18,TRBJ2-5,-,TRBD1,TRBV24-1,TGTGCCACCAGTGATTCGACATCACAGGGGTCTCCCCCTGAGACCCAGTACTTC,CATSDSTSQGSPPETQYF
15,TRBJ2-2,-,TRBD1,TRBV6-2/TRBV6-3,TGTGCCAGCATGAGGGACAGACCAAACACCGGGGAGCTGTTTTTT,CASMRDRPNTGELFF
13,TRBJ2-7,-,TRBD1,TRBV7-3,TGTGCCAGCAGCTTCTACAGGGGCTACGAGCAGTACTTC,CASSFYRGYEQYF
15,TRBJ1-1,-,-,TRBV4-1,TGCGCCAGCAGCCAAGGACCACCAGGAGGCACTGAAGCTTTCTTT,CASSQGPPGGTEAFF
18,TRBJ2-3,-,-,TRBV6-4,TGTGCCACCAGCGATCTAGGGGTCGGGTTAGACGGCACAGATACGCAGTATTTT,CATSDLGVGLDGTDTQYF
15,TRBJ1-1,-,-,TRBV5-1,TGCGCCAGCAGCGCCGAGTCAGGACGGAACACTGAAGCTTTCTTT,CASSAESGRNTEAFF
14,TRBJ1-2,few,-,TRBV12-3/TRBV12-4,TGTGCCAGCAGTTTTAATGGGCCCAACTATGGCTACACCTTC,CASSFNGPNYGYTF
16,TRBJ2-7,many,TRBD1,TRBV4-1,TGCGCCAGCAGCCCGATCGGGACAGGGGCGGCCTACGAGCAGTACTTC,CASSPIGTGAAYEQYF
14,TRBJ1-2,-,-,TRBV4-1,TGCGCCAGCAGCGACCCCGGCGGGAACTATGGCTACACCTTC,CASSDPGGNYGYTF
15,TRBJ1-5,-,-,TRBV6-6,TGTGCCAGCACAGAGGTCAGGGGCCCGAATCAGCCCCAGCATTTT,CASTEVRGPNQPQHF
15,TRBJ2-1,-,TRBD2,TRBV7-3,TGTGCCAGCAGCTTAGGACTAGCGGGGGCGTATGAGCAGTTCTTC,CASSLGLAGAYEQFF
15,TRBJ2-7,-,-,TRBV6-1,TGTGCCAGCACTCCCCGGGGGCAAGAGGGCTACGAGCAGTACTTC,CASTPRGQEGYEQYF
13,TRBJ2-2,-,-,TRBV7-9,TGTGCCGGAGGGAGCGCGAACACCGGGGAGCTGTTTTTT,CAGGSANTGELFF
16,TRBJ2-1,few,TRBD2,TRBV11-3,TGTGCCAGCAGCCCGCGGACTAGCGGGGGGGGAGATGAGCAGTTCTTC,CASSPRTSGGGDEQFF
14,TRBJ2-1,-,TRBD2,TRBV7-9,TGTGCCAGCAGCTTAGGTGGGGGGGAGTATGAGCAGTTCTTC,CASSLGGGEYEQFF